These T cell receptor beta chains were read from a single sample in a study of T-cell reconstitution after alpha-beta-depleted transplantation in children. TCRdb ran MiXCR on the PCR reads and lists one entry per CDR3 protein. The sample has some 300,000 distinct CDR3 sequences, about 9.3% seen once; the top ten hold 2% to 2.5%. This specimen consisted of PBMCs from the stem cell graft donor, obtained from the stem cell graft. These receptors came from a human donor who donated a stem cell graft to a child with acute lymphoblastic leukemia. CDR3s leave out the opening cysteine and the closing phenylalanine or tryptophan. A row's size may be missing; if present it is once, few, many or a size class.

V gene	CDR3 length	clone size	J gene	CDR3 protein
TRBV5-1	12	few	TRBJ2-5	ASSLEPTKETQY
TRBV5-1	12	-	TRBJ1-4	ASSLRSDEGKLF
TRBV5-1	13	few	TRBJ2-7	ASSLDRYSSYEQY
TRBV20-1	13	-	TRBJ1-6	SANPGGPYNSPLH
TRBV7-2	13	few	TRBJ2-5	ASSWGTVSPQTQY
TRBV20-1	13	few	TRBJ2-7	SARNPAGGRYEQY
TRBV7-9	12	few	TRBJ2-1	ASSSLTGGNEQF
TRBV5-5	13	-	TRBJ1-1	ASSPWGGQDTEAF
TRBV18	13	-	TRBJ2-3	ASSLATPSTDTQY
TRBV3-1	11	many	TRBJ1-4	ASSQEEGATLF
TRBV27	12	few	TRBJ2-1	ASSSGQTYNEQF
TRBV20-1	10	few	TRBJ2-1	SASFRNNEQF
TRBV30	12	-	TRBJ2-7	AWSLGLAGGEQY
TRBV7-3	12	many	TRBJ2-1	ASSPGLARNEQF
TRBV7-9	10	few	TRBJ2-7	ASSLVGREQY
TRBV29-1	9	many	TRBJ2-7	SVYAVGEQY
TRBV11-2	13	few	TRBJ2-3	ASSLEARRTDTQY
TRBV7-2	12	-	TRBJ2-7	ASSLTGPPYEQY
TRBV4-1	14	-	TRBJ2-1	ASSQSGRGSYNEQF
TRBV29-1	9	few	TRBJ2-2	SVGFGGELF
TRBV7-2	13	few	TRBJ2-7	ASSFSGRGTVEQY
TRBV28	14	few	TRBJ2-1	ASRTRTSGGYNEQF
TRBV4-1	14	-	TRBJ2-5	ASSQVGQGDWETQY
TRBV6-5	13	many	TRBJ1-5	ASSRAAGLNQPQH
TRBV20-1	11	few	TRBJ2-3	SAGRLSTDTQY
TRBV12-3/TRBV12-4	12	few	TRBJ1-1	ASRQGFWDTEAF
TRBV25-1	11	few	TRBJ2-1	ASSDTAYNEQF
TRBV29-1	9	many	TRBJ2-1	SGDFYNEQF
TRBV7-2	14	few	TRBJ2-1	ASSLAFSSVYNEQF
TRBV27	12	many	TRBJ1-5	ASSPGRGHQPQH
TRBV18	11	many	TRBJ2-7	ASSPGSYYEQY
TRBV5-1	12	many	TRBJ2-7	ASSSGQGANEQY
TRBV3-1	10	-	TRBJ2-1	ASSQVGFGQF
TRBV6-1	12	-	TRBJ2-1	ASSPTGLAGSKA
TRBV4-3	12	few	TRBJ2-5	ASSQDSAVETQY
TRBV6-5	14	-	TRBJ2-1	ASSYSRWRLYNEQF
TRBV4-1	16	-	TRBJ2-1	ASSQDFPASGRNNEQF
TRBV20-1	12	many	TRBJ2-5	SALRGRASETQY
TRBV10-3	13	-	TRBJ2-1	AISSFSRTYNEQF
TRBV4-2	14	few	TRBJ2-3	ASSQDTSGSTDTQY
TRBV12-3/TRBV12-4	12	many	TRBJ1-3	ASSSVGSGNTIY
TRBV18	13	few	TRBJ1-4	ASSPYNRVNEKLF
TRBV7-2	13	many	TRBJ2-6	ASSLGVQGANVLT
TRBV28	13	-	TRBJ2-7	ASRVSDRGAYEQY
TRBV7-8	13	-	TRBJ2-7	ASSQPGMLLYEQY
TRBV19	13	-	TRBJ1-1	ASSLTGVATAEAF
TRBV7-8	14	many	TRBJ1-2	ASSLEAAASNYGYT
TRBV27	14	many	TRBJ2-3	ASSLSTSGSADTQY
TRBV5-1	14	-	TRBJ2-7	ASSDPLMVAKYEQY
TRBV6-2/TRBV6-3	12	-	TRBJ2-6	ASALPSGANVLT
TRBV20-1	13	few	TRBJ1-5	SARGNVVGNQPQH
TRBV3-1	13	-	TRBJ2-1	ASSQDRASYNEQF
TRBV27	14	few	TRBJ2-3	ASSLAGTANTDTQY